One T cell receptor (beta chain) is described in this entry. The data were obtained in a study of identical twins. TCRdb re-derived calls from the 5' RACE reads in MiXCR, one entry per CDR3 protein. The sample includes a few hundred thousand distinct CDR3 sequences, about 10% of them seen just once. The CDR3 sequence is 18 residues long. V trimming: 2 bases; J trimming: 6 bases; junction bases outside the gene matches: 12. Germline V gene lookup returns CDR1 DFQATT and CDR2 SNEGSKA (reference sequence). The sample taken for sequencing was memory T cells sorted from blood. This TCR derives from a man in his fifties in good health. V gene TRBV20-1 combines with J gene TRBJ2-1, with 14 bases lining up with TRBD2. Here the CDR3 DNA reads TGCAGTGCTAGACCTCAGGGACTAGCGGGGGCCCGGACCAATGAGCAGTTCTTC. Amino acids: CSARPQGLAGARTNEQFF.